The 23 T cell receptor beta chains listed next were all sequenced from one sample in a study of cytomegalovirus exposure and HLA in healthy donors. Sequencing was performed with immunoSEQ multiplex PCR; in TCRdb, only in-frame clones are kept and a portion is missing. The sample yields fewer than 200,000 clones, about 86% seen once. Material for sequencing was PBMCs. All receptors come from a young woman in good health and CMV-seropositive.

V gene TRBV9 combines with J gene TRBJ2-7; D gene unclear. CDR1 is SGDLS, CDR2 YYNGEE, per germline. The CDR3 runs to 14 residues. Trimming cost V 0 bases and J 0 bases, with 7 bases left between them. CDR3 bases: TGTGCCAGCAGCGTAGGGTCAGACTCCTACGAGCAGTACTTC. This sequence encodes CASSVGSDSYEQYF.

The chain links TRBV7-2 to TRBJ2-3; 10 nucleotides align to TRBD2. Germline-derived CDR1 and CDR2 are SGHTA and FQGNSA. With 4 bases clipped from V and 6 bases from J, the junction kept 7 bases outside the gene matches. This CDR3 comprises 15 residues. The CDR3 is CASSSQGTSEDTQYF. CDR3 nucleotides: TGTGCCAGCAGCTCCCAGGGGACTAGCGAGGATACGCAGTATTTT.

The rearrangement uses TRBV7-9 and TRBJ1-2; tentative D call: TRBD1 (5 bases). The CDR3 covers 14 residues. Germline assignment: CDR1 SEHNR and CDR2 FQNEAQ (reference sequence). Trimming removed 1 base from V and 4 bases from J, with 10 bases in between. The CDR3 nucleotides read TGTGCCAGCAGCTTAGAACGGACAACCTATGGCTACACCTTC. It encodes CASSLERTTYGYTF.

The chain links TRBV6-1 to TRBJ1-6, with D unresolved. Germline CDR1 and CDR2: MNHNS and SASEGT. The CDR3 extends over 12 amino acids. V lost 2 bases and J 10 bases, leaving 6 bases between the germline ends. The CDR3 coding sequence is TGTGCCAGCAGTGAATATGCGTCACCCCTCCACTTT. It translates to CASSEYASPLHF.

This chain links TRBV4-2 with TRBJ2-4; possible D gene TRBD2, 5 bases. V shed 1 base and J shed 5 bases, with 9 bases lying between them. Germline CDR1 is LGHNA and CDR2 is YNFKEQ. This CDR3 contains 14 residues. This CDR3 reads CASSQVLAQNIQYF. CDR3 bases: TGTGCCAGCAGCCAAGTGCTAGCACAAAACATTCAGTACTTC.

This chain uses TRBV5-6 with TRBJ1-2; 10 bases line up with TRBD1. The trim removed 2 bases at V and 7 bases at J, leaving 5 bases unmatched. This CDR3 has 14 amino acids. Germline CDR1 reads SGHDT; CDR2 reads YYEEEE. CDR3 in amino acids: CASSFPGQGFGYTF. The CDR3 DNA reads as TGTGCCAGCAGCTTTCCGGGACAGGGGTTTGGCTACACCTTC.

The V gene is TRBV5-4, the J gene TRBJ1-2, with 9 bases fitting TRBD1. Germline lookup yields CDR1 SGHNT and CDR2 YYREEE (reference sequence). With V trimmed by 5 bases and J by 5 bases, 7 bases remained unmatched. The CDR3 totals 14 residues. The CDR3 loop is CASSPPGQGYGYTF. The CDR3 DNA reads as TGTGCCAGCAGTCCACCGGGACAGGGTTATGGCTACACCTTC.

The J gene is TRBJ1-5, the V gene TRBV6-5, with 8 bases that match TRBD1. Germline V CDR1 and CDR2: MNHEY, SVGAGI. Trimming took 5 bases from V and 3 from J; bases not matched to a gene: 6. CDR3 length: 15 residues. The CDR3 is CASSPDRGSNQPQHF. DNA for the CDR3: TGTGCCAGCAGTCCAGACAGGGGATCCAATCAGCCCCAGCATTTT.

J is TRBJ2-7 and V is TRBV6-1; TRBD2 aligns across 8 bases. The germline CDR1 and CDR2 sequences are MNHNS and SASEGT. The CDR3 totals 14 residues. V lost 0 bases to trimming and J lost 6 bases; unmatched junction nucleotides: 4. CDR3 nucleotide sequence: TGTGCCAGCAGTGAAGCGGGGACTAGTAGCGAGCAGTACTTC. This codes for CASSEAGTSSEQYF.

CDR3 DNA sequence: TGTGCCAGCAGCCCTGTAGCAGCCTACGAGCAGTACTTC. As protein: CASSPVAAYEQYF. This rearrangement joins TRBV7-9 to TRBJ2-7; D is unresolved. Trimming left V 5 bases short and J 2 bases short, with 10 bases between. Germline V gene sequence: CDR1 SEHNR, CDR2 FQNEAQ (reference sequence). The CDR3 has 13 amino acids. The entire variable domain, with the rest obtained from reference TRBV7-9 and TRBJ2-7, is as follows: DTGVSQNPRHKITKRGQNVTFRCDPISEHNRLYWYRQTLGQGPEFLTYFQNEAQLEKSRLLSDRFSAERPKGSFSTLEIQRTEQGDSAMYLCASSPVAAYEQYFGPGTRLTVT.

The chain couples TRBV5-1 to TRBJ1-2; 7 bases map to TRBD1. With V trimmed by 4 bases and J by 4 bases, 10 bases remained unmatched. The length of the CDR3 is 15 residues. The germline CDR1 and CDR2 sequences are SGHRS and YFSETQ. The DNA for the CDR3 is TGCGCCAGCAGCCGTGCTACAGGGGCGGGCTATGGCTACACCTTC. It yields the protein CASSRATGAGYGYTF.

The chain joins TRBV4-3 to TRBJ2-3; 7 nucleotides match TRBD2. CDR3 length: 16 residues. The V and J ends lost 0 bases and 7 bases, in that order; junction bases with no gene match: 10. Germline loops: CDR1 LGHNA, CDR2 YSLEER. The CDR3 DNA reads as TGCGCCAGCAGCCAAGATAGGGAGGGGACCCCAAATACGCAGTATTTT. This translates into CASSQDREGTPNTQYF.

The J gene is TRBJ1-2, the V gene TRBV27, with unresolved D. V lost 3 bases and J lost 7, with 12 bases in between. The CDR3 totals 13 residues. Per germline, CDR1 MNHEY and CDR2 SMNVEV (reference sequence). CDR3 nucleotide sequence: TGTGCCAGCAGTTTGGAGGCCTCGGGTGGCTACACCTTC. It is translated as CASSLEASGGYTF.

V usage is TRBV7-2 and J usage is TRBJ2-1; a weak D match, TRBD2 (6 bases). Germline lookup yields CDR1 SGHTA and CDR2 FQGNSA. The V end was cut by 4 bases, the J end by 6 bases, with 16 bases between. This CDR3 is built from 15 residues. The CDR3 region has the DNA TGTGCCAGCAGCTCCCGGGGGTTAGCGGCCAATGAGCAGTTCTTC. Its protein is CASSSRGLAANEQFF.

The rearrangement links TRBV7-8 to TRBJ1-4, with unresolved D. Trimming left V 3 bases short and J 5 bases short, with 4 bases between. Germline V gives CDR1 SGHVS, CDR2 FQNEAQ. The CDR3 extends over 12 amino acids. The CDR3 here is CASSFLNEKLFF. CDR3 DNA: TGTGCCAGCAGCTTCCTGAATGAAAAACTGTTTTTT.

This clone was seen once. CDR3 sequence: CASSHIQPGNSGNTIYF. DNA for the CDR3: TGTGCCAGCTCACACATCCAACCAGGGAACTCTGGAAACACCATATATTTT. The V and J genes are TRBV18 and TRBJ1-3; the D gene is possibly TRBD1 (5 bases). This CDR3 has 17 amino acids. Germline V gene data show CDR1 as KGHSH and CDR2 as LQKENI. The V and J ends lost 4 bases and 0 bases respectively, with 16 bases between them.

The V call is TRBV5-6, the J call TRBJ2-3, with 7 bases fitting TRBD1. Per the germline V gene, CDR1 is SGHDT and CDR2 is YYEEEE. The CDR3 loop spans 15 amino acids. Unmatched junction bases numbered 12, after V lost 7 bases and J lost 4 bases. As DNA, the CDR3 is TGTGCCAGCGGCCGAGGGGGACAGATTCCAGATACGCAGTATTTT. This gives the protein CASGRGGQIPDTQYF.

This chain uses TRBV2 with TRBJ2-3; no clear D gene. The CDR3 covers 20 residues. Germline CDR1 reads SNHLY; CDR2 reads FYNNEI. Deletions cut 2 bases from V and 0 bases from J, with 24 bases between. The CDR3 loop is CASSESAPSSTSLSTDTQYF. As DNA, the CDR3 is TGTGCCAGCAGTGAATCGGCCCCCTCTTCGACATCGTTAAGCACAGATACGCAGTATTTT.

This clone was observed a handful of times. The V and J genes are TRBV7-6 and TRBJ1-6, with TRBD1 as a possible D gene (6 bases). Trimming took 0 bases from V and 9 from J, leaving 15 bases between them. The CDR3 loop spans 16 amino acids. The V gene's germline CDR1 is SGHVS and CDR2 FNYEAQ. CDR3 protein: CASSLAAGEYVSPLHF. CDR3 sequence (DNA): TGTGCCAGCAGCTTAGCTGCAGGGGAGTACGTTTCACCCCTCCACTTT.

The chain has TRBV4-3 and TRBJ2-6; 7 bases map to TRBD1. Looked up from germline, CDR1 is LGHNA and CDR2 is YSLEER. The V and J ends lost 0 bases and 2 bases, in that order; junction bases with no gene match: 1. CDR3 length: 16 residues. CDR3 sequence (DNA): TGCGCCAGCAGCCAAGAGACAGGGACTGGGGCCAACGTCCTGACTTTC. Its translation is CASSQETGTGANVLTF.

V gene TRBV2 combines with J gene TRBJ1-3; D unclear. V shed 3 bases and J shed 0 bases, with 12 bases lying between them. The CDR3 consists of 16 residues. CDR1 and CDR2 (germline): SNHLY, FYNNEI. The CDR3 DNA reads TGTGCCAGCAGTGATGGTCCCGCGGGCTCTGGAAACACCATATATTTT. Translating gives CASSDGPAGSGNTIYF.

V is TRBV11-2 and J is TRBJ1-4; D remains ambiguous. Germline V gene data show CDR1 as SGHAT and CDR2 as FQNNGV. The CDR3 is 12 residues long. The germline V and J ends were trimmed by 5 bases and 6 bases, with 7 bases remaining between them. CDR3 nucleotide sequence: TGTGCCAGCAGCCAGCGCCATGAAAAACTGTTTTTT. Amino acid sequence: CASSQRHEKLFF.

The chain links TRBV9 to TRBJ1-2; 11 bases are shared with TRBD1. The CDR3 runs 16 residues. Germline values: CDR1 SGDLS, CDR2 YYNGEE. V shed 4 bases, J shed 4 bases, and the junction held 9 bases outside the gene matches. CDR3 sequence (DNA): TGTGCCAGCAGCACCAGGACAGGGGGCGTGAGCTATGGCTACACCTTC. It encodes CASSTRTGGVSYGYTF. Filled out from reference TRBV9 and TRBJ1-2, the complete variable domain reads DSGVTQTPKHLITATGQRVTLRCSPRSGDLSVYWYQQSLDQGLQFLIQYYNGEERAKGNILERFSAQQFPDLHSELNLSSLELGDSALYFCASSTRTGGVSYGYTFGSGTRLTVV.